A selection of T cell receptor beta chains follows, all from one sample in a study of T-cell memory formation after mild COVID-19. TCRdb ran MiXCR on the 5' RACE reads and lists one entry per CDR3 protein. The table lists 250,000 to 300,000 distinct CDR3 sequences, approximately 15% of them singletons. The source material was PBMCs or a T cell subset sorted from them (not recorded which). Receptors were obtained from a man aged 18-30 years who had mild COVID-19 (a few samples of this study predate the infection). Cell type and time point are not known. Each CDR3 is given with its conserved first and last residue. A D gene is named only where the DNA matches it firmly. Clone size is shown for a subset of rows, as once, few, many or a class of expanded clone.

j_call: TRBJ2-1; clone_size: few; d_call: -; v_call: TRBV4-1; cdr3_aa: CASSQDPRWNEQFF; cdr3_nt: TGCGCCAGCAGCCAAGATCCCCGGTGGAATGAGCAGTTCTTC
j_call: TRBJ2-3; clone_size: few; d_call: TRBD1; v_call: TRBV12-5; cdr3_aa: CASAPYSGQGGADTQYF; cdr3_nt: TGTGCTAGTGCCCCCTATTCGGGACAGGGTGGCGCAGATACGCAGTATTTT
j_call: TRBJ1-4; clone_size: -; d_call: TRBD1; v_call: TRBV29-1; cdr3_aa: CSGRTGDEKLFF; cdr3_nt: TGCAGCGGGCGGACAGGGGATGAAAAACTGTTTTTT
j_call: TRBJ1-1; clone_size: -; d_call: TRBD1; v_call: TRBV7-2; cdr3_aa: CASSFRDRVLAEAFF; cdr3_nt: TGTGCCAGCAGCTTCCGGGACAGGGTACTGGCTGAAGCTTTCTTT
j_call: TRBJ2-5; clone_size: few; d_call: -; v_call: TRBV7-2; cdr3_aa: CASRLSIQETQYF; cdr3_nt: TGTGCCAGCAGATTATCAATTCAAGAGACCCAGTACTTC
j_call: TRBJ2-5; clone_size: few; d_call: -; v_call: TRBV6-1; cdr3_aa: CASSEALGPETQYF; cdr3_nt: TGTGCCAGCAGTGAAGCGCTTGGCCCCGAGACCCAGTACTTC
j_call: TRBJ1-5; clone_size: -; d_call: TRBD1; v_call: TRBV7-9; cdr3_aa: CASSLGAFQGAGQPQHF; cdr3_nt: TGTGCCAGCAGCTTAGGGGCGTTTCAGGGGGCGGGCCAGCCCCAGCATTTT
j_call: TRBJ1-4; clone_size: few; d_call: -; v_call: TRBV5-1; cdr3_aa: CASSLDLAATNEKLFF; cdr3_nt: TGCGCCAGCAGCTTGGATCTGGCCGCAACTAATGAAAAACTGTTTTTT
j_call: TRBJ2-2; clone_size: many; d_call: TRBD2; v_call: TRBV7-8; cdr3_aa: CASSLRGGITGELFF; cdr3_nt: TGTGCCAGCAGCTTGCGGGGGGGAATCACCGGGGAGCTGTTTTTT
j_call: TRBJ2-5; clone_size: -; d_call: TRBD2; v_call: TRBV5-6; cdr3_aa: CASSPGGAVGETQYF; cdr3_nt: TGTGCCAGCAGCCCGGGGGGGGCAGTTGGAGAGACCCAGTACTTC
j_call: TRBJ1-1; clone_size: few; d_call: -; v_call: TRBV6-2/TRBV6-3; cdr3_aa: CATTRSGHTEAFF; cdr3_nt: TGTGCCACCACCCGGAGCGGGCACACTGAAGCTTTCTTT
j_call: TRBJ1-5; clone_size: -; d_call: -; v_call: TRBV6-2/TRBV6-3; cdr3_aa: CASSGHLSGNQPQHF; cdr3_nt: TGTGCCAGCAGCGGACATCTTAGCGGCAATCAGCCCCAGCATTTT
j_call: TRBJ1-1; clone_size: many; d_call: TRBD1; v_call: TRBV6-5; cdr3_aa: CASSYTGQGNTEAFF; cdr3_nt: TGTGCCAGCAGTTACACCGGACAGGGGAACACTGAAGCTTTCTTT
j_call: TRBJ2-1; clone_size: many; d_call: TRBD2; v_call: TRBV7-3; cdr3_aa: CASSLAGGFYNEQFF; cdr3_nt: TGTGCCAGCAGCTTAGCGGGGGGCTTCTACAATGAGCAGTTCTTC
j_call: TRBJ1-5; clone_size: -; d_call: -; v_call: TRBV29-1; cdr3_aa: CSVEGQGGQPQHF; cdr3_nt: TGCAGCGTTGAAGGGCAGGGAGGTCAGCCCCAGCATTTT
j_call: TRBJ2-2; clone_size: -; d_call: -; v_call: TRBV11-2; cdr3_aa: CASSPHNTGELFF; cdr3_nt: TGTGCCAGCAGCCCCCATAACACCGGGGAGCTGTTTTTT
j_call: TRBJ2-2; clone_size: few; d_call: -; v_call: TRBV27; cdr3_aa: CASSLELPRPRLGDTGELFF; cdr3_nt: TGTGCCAGCAGTTTGGAGTTACCGAGACCCAGGTTGGGAGACACCGGGGAGCTGTTTTTT
j_call: TRBJ1-1; clone_size: -; d_call: TRBD1; v_call: TRBV6-5; cdr3_aa: CASIEQGRDEAFF; cdr3_nt: TGTGCCAGCATCGAACAGGGGCGCGATGAAGCTTTCTTT
j_call: TRBJ1-4; clone_size: -; d_call: TRBD1; v_call: TRBV4-3; cdr3_aa: CASSHLTGTDEKLFF; cdr3_nt: TGCGCCAGCAGCCACTTAACCGGGACAGATGAAAAACTGTTTTTT
j_call: TRBJ2-7; clone_size: many; d_call: -; v_call: TRBV7-2; cdr3_aa: CASSLGSYEQYF; cdr3_nt: TGCGCCAGCAGCTTGGGCAGCTACGAGCAGTACTTC
j_call: TRBJ2-5; clone_size: -; d_call: -; v_call: TRBV19; cdr3_aa: CASSVRTDQGETQYF; cdr3_nt: TGTGCCAGTAGTGTACGGACAGATCAGGGGGAGACCCAGTACTTC
j_call: TRBJ2-3; clone_size: -; d_call: TRBD1; v_call: TRBV7-9; cdr3_aa: CASSLSGTGAFGDTQYF; cdr3_nt: TGTGCCAGCAGCTTATCCGGGACAGGGGCCTTTGGAGATACGCAGTATTTT
j_call: TRBJ1-2; clone_size: few; d_call: -; v_call: TRBV7-6; cdr3_aa: CASSPLVRESDYGYTF; cdr3_nt: TGTGCCAGCAGCCCGCTTGTTAGGGAGTCGGACTATGGCTACACCTTC
j_call: TRBJ2-2; clone_size: few; d_call: TRBD2; v_call: TRBV6-5; cdr3_aa: CASGTRAAGELFF; cdr3_nt: TGTGCCAGCGGGACTAGGGCCGCCGGGGAGCTGTTTTTT
j_call: TRBJ2-2; clone_size: few; d_call: -; v_call: TRBV6-5; cdr3_aa: CASSYSRTYSNTGELFF; cdr3_nt: TGTGCCAGCAGTTACTCGAGGACGTATTCGAACACCGGGGAGCTGTTTTTT
j_call: TRBJ1-1; clone_size: -; d_call: -; v_call: TRBV6-4; cdr3_aa: CASGQDPNTEAFF; cdr3_nt: TGTGCCAGCGGCCAGGACCCGAACACTGAAGCTTTCTTT
j_call: TRBJ1-4; clone_size: few; d_call: -; v_call: TRBV6-2/TRBV6-3; cdr3_aa: CASSPGPGGTNEKLFF; cdr3_nt: TGTGCCAGCAGCCCAGGACCAGGAGGGACTAATGAAAAACTGTTTTTT
j_call: TRBJ2-7; clone_size: few; d_call: -; v_call: TRBV6-2/TRBV6-3; cdr3_aa: CASSPRSGDLYEQYF; cdr3_nt: TGTGCCAGCAGTCCCCGTTCAGGGGACCTCTACGAGCAGTACTTC
j_call: TRBJ2-3; clone_size: -; d_call: -; v_call: TRBV15; cdr3_aa: CATSRDRGYSVDTQYF; cdr3_nt: TGTGCCACCAGCAGAGATCGAGGTTATAGTGTGGATACGCAGTATTTT
j_call: TRBJ2-7; clone_size: few; d_call: -; v_call: TRBV11-2; cdr3_aa: CASRQAGSSYEQYF; cdr3_nt: TGTGCCAGCAGGCAGGCGGGGAGCTCCTACGAGCAGTACTTC
j_call: TRBJ2-5; clone_size: few; d_call: -; v_call: TRBV25-1; cdr3_aa: CASSGRGGQETQYF; cdr3_nt: TGTGCCAGCAGTGGAAGGGGGGGTCAAGAGACCCAGTACTTC
j_call: TRBJ2-7; clone_size: few; d_call: -; v_call: TRBV7-9; cdr3_aa: CASSTRTVDF; cdr3_nt: TGTGCCAGCAGCACGAGGACGGTAGACTTC
j_call: TRBJ2-2; clone_size: -; d_call: -; v_call: TRBV6-1; cdr3_aa: CASSEQDRRGGELFF; cdr3_nt: TGTGCCAGCAGTGAACAGGACCGCCGGGGCGGGGAGCTGTTTTTT
j_call: TRBJ2-1; clone_size: -; d_call: -; v_call: TRBV25-1; cdr3_aa: CASTRGTLYNEQFF; cdr3_nt: TGTGCCAGCACCCGCGGGACACTCTACAATGAGCAGTTCTTC
j_call: TRBJ2-6; clone_size: few; d_call: TRBD1; v_call: TRBV6-2/TRBV6-3; cdr3_aa: CASDPGTGTSTGANVLTF; cdr3_nt: TGTGCCAGCGACCCCGGGACAGGGACTTCCACTGGGGCCAACGTCCTGACTTTC
j_call: TRBJ1-6; clone_size: many; d_call: -; v_call: TRBV7-2; cdr3_aa: CASSLSGQFYNSPLHF; cdr3_nt: TGTGCCAGCAGCTTATCAGGACAGTTTTATAATTCACCCCTCCACTTT
j_call: TRBJ1-1; clone_size: many; d_call: -; v_call: TRBV2; cdr3_aa: CASRENRNTEAFF; cdr3_nt: TGTGCCAGCAGAGAAAACAGGAACACTGAAGCTTTCTTT
j_call: TRBJ1-2; clone_size: many; d_call: -; v_call: TRBV12-3/TRBV12-4; cdr3_aa: CASSLQGALGYTF; cdr3_nt: TGTGCCAGCAGTTTGCAAGGGGCCCTGGGCTACACCTTC
j_call: TRBJ1-1; clone_size: -; d_call: -; v_call: TRBV2; cdr3_aa: CASSDHTSGNTEAFF; cdr3_nt: TGTGCCAGCAGTGATCACACCTCCGGGAACACTGAAGCTTTCTTT
j_call: TRBJ1-2; clone_size: -; d_call: -; v_call: TRBV29-1; cdr3_aa: CSVEEGRGWNGYTF; cdr3_nt: TGCAGCGTTGAGGAGGGGCGCGGTTGGAATGGCTACACCTTC
j_call: TRBJ2-3; clone_size: many; d_call: TRBD1; v_call: TRBV4-3; cdr3_aa: CASSQNRGEDTQYF; cdr3_nt: TGCGCCAGCAGCCAAAACAGGGGGGAGGATACGCAGTATTTT
j_call: TRBJ2-1; clone_size: -; d_call: -; v_call: TRBV20-1; cdr3_aa: CSAPSSSYNEQFF; cdr3_nt: TGCAGTGCCCCCTCAAGCTCCTACAATGAGCAGTTCTTC
j_call: TRBJ1-3; clone_size: -; d_call: -; v_call: TRBV14; cdr3_aa: CASSQEARQAGNTIYF; cdr3_nt: TGTGCCAGCAGCCAAGAGGCCAGGCAGGCTGGAAACACCATATATTTT
j_call: TRBJ2-3; clone_size: many; d_call: -; v_call: TRBV7-2; cdr3_aa: CASSYKGFADTQYF; cdr3_nt: TGTGCCAGCAGCTACAAGGGTTTTGCAGATACGCAGTATTTT
j_call: TRBJ1-3; clone_size: few; d_call: -; v_call: TRBV28; cdr3_aa: CASSEPAGNTIYF; cdr3_nt: TGTGCCAGCAGTGAACCCGCTGGAAACACCATATATTTT